The 5 T cell receptor beta chains below all came from one sample that was sequenced in a study of cytomegalovirus exposure and HLA in healthy donors. The PCR ran on 60 Vbeta and 13 Jbeta primers. Measured with immunoSEQ multiplex PCR; TCRdb has only the in-frame clones, and not every one. Of some 210,000 clones listed, 75% to 90% were seen once; the top ten hold around 1.4%. Sequencing used PBMCs. All receptors come from a man aged 25 to 40 in good health and CMV-seronegative.

This chain connects TRBV18 to TRBJ2-6; TRBD1 aligns across 10 bases. Per the germline V gene, CDR1 is KGHSH and CDR2 is LQKENI. The CDR3 totals 18 residues. V lost 2 bases and J lost 0; bases outside the gene matches: 4. The CDR3 reads CASSPAGQGFSGANVLTF. DNA of the CDR3: TGTGCCAGCTCACCAGCGGGACAGGGGTTCTCTGGGGCCAACGTCCTGACTTTC.

The chain carries TRBV5-5 and TRBJ2-6; 9 bases align to TRBD1. Trimming at V came to 4 bases and at J to 1 base, leaving 6 bases not matched to a gene. The CDR3 has 17 amino acids. CDR1 is SGHKS and CDR2 is YYEKEE in the germline V gene (reference sequence). The CDR3 loop reads CASSATGGSSGANVLTF. The CDR3 DNA is TGTGCCAGCAGCGCGACAGGGGGTTCATCTGGGGCCAACGTCCTGACTTTC. Using reference TRBV5-5 and TRBJ2-6 for the parts outside the CDR3, the full variable domain is DAGVTQSPTHLIKTRGQQVTLRCSPISGHKSVSWYQQVLGQGPQFIFQYYEKEERGRGNFPDRFSARQFPNYSSELNVNALLLGDSALYLCASSATGGSSGANVLTFGAGSRLTVL.

This clone appeared a few times. V usage is TRBV2 and J usage is TRBJ2-2; TRBD2 agrees at 7 bases. This CDR3 spans 14 amino acids. V shed 7 bases and J 7 bases; nucleotides not matched to a gene: 9. CDR1 and CDR2 from the germline V gene are SNHLY and FYNNEI. Here the CDR3 DNA reads TGTGCCAGCAAATCTAGCGGCTCTATCGGGGAGCTGTTTTTT. It specifies CASKSSGSIGELFF.

The chain has TRBV30 and TRBJ2-1; the match to TRBD1 covers 7 bases. The ends lost 2 bases at V and 9 bases at J; junction bases unmatched: 1. The length of the CDR3 is 11 residues. The V gene's germline CDR1 is GTSNPN and CDR2 SVGIG (reference sequence). CDR3 amino acids: CAWSRGLEQFF. CDR3 bases: TGTGCCTGGAGTAGGGGGCTTGAGCAGTTCTTC.

The chain has TRBV27 and TRBJ2-7, with a possible D match to TRBD1 (5 bases). The CDR3 covers 12 residues. Deletions cut 6 bases from V and 3 bases from J, with 9 bases between. Germline loops: CDR1 MNHEY, CDR2 SMNVEV (reference sequence). The CDR3 region has the DNA TGTGCCAGCAGCTCAGGGTTCTACGAGCAGTACTTC. This sequence encodes CASSSGFYEQYF.